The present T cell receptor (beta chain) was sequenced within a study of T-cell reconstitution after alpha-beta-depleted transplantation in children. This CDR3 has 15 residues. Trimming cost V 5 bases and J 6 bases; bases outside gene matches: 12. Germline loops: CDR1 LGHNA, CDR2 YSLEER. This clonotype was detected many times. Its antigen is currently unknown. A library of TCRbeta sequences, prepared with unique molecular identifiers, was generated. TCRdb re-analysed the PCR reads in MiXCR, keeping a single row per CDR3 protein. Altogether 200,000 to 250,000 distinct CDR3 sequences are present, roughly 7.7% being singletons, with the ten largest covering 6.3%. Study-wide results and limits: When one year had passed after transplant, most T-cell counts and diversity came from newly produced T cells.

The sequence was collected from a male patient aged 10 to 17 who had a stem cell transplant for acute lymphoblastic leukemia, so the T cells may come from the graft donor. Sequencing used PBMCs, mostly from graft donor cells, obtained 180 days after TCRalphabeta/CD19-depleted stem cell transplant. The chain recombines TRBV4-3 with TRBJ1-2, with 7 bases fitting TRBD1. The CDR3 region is CASSAWDSGRHGYTF. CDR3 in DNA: TGCGCCAGCAGCGCATGGGACAGCGGGAGACATGGCTACACCTTC.